This TCR beta chain was recorded in a study of vaccination and CD4 T cells after COVID-19. Study-wide background: Overlapping peptides of the spike proteins of SARS-CoV-2, HCoV-NL63, HCoV-OC43 and HCoV-229E were used for cell stimulation.

The Oncomine TCR Beta short-read assay was applied to DNA of cultured CD4+ T cells. TCRdb re-derived calls from the PCR reads in MiXCR, one entry per CDR3 protein. Altogether 2,500 to 3,000 distinct CDR3 sequences are present, 39% being singletons, with the ten largest covering roughly 45%. Concerning this clonotype: Its antigen is as yet unknown.

Trimming stripped 1 base from V and 8 bases from J, with 11 bases between. In germline, CDR1 is SGHNT, CDR2 YENEEA. This CDR3 is 13 amino acids long. Treatment specified: approximately 9-day PBMC culture with coronavirus spike peptide pools or control peptides (ViraFEST assay). The collection of CD4+ T cells from the unexposed donor took place before the COVID-19 pandemic (2011-2018). The V gene is TRBV11-3, the J gene TRBJ1-1; possibly TRBD1 for D (5 bases). Sequenced: CD4+ T cells from blood, cultured in vitro. This TCR was recovered from a human donor in good health. The CDR3 is CASSLVQGEEAFF. The CDR3 DNA sequence: TGTGCCAGCAGCTTAGTTCAAGGGGAGGAAGCTTTCTTT.